There are many counts of the clone carrying this T cell receptor (beta chain). Its antigen is as yet unknown. There are 13 residues in the CDR3. Trimming removed 4 bases at V and 2 bases at J, with 8 bases between. Researchers amplified the TCR beta CDR3 regions from RNA transcripts. HTBI primers were employed in a first-round RT-PCR of the TCR CDR3. TCRdb reprocessed the multiplex PCR reads with MiXCR, giving one entry per CDR3 protein. Among 600,000 or so distinct CDR3 sequences listed, around 14% were seen once. The sample belongs to a study of T cells in Graves' hyperthyroidism and ophthalmopathy. Whole-study findings and limits: Clonotypes that were expanded in thyroid above 0.001 mostly appeared in blood too.

The receptor comes from a woman aged 18-29 years with Graves' ophthalmopathy. Sequenced: blood. The chain links TRBV12-3 or TRBV12-4 to TRBJ1-2; D uncertain. The DNA for the CDR3 is TGTGCCAGCAGTTGGGTTGAAAACTATGGCTACACCTTC. It yields the protein CASSWVENYGYTF.